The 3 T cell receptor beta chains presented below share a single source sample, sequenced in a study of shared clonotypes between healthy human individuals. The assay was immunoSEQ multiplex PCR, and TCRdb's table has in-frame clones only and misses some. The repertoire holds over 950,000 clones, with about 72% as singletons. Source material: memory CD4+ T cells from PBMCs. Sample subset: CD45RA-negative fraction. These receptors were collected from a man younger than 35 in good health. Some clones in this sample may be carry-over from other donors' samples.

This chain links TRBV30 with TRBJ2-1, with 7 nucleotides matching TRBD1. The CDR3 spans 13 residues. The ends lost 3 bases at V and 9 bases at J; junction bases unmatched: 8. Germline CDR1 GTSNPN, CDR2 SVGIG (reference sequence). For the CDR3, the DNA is TGTGCCTGGAGCCAACGAGGGGGCGGTGAGCAGTTCTTC. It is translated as CAWSQRGGGEQFF.

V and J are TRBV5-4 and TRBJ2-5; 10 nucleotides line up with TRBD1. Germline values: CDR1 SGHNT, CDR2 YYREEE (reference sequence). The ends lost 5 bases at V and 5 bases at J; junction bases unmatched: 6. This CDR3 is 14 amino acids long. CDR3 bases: TGTGCCAGCAGAACGACAGGGGGCGATGAGACCCAGTACTTC. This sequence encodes CASRTTGGDETQYF.

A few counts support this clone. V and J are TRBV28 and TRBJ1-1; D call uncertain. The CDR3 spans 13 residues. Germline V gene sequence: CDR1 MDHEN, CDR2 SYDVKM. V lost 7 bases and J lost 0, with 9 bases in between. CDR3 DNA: TGTGCCAGCACCCAGAACTTGAACACTGAAGCTTTCTTT. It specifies CASTQNLNTEAFF. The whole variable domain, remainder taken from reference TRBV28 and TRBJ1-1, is DVKVTQSSRYLVKRTGEKVFLECVQDMDHENMFWYRQDPGLGLRLIYFSYDVKMKEKGDIPEGYSVSREKKERFSLILESASTNQTSMYLCASTQNLNTEAFFGQGTRLTVV.